Listed below are T cell receptor beta chains from one sample, sequenced in a study of a mutant IDH1 vaccine in newly diagnosed glioma. This table comes from immunoSEQ multiplex PCR, and its TCRdb copy is limited to in-frame clones, with some not included. Among some 51,000 clones listed, around four fifths were seen once. Their antigen targets remain unknown. This sample comprised PBMCs, obtained from a glioma patient whose treatment included an IDH1 peptide vaccine. These TCRs come from a man aged 45-65 years with glioma. CDR3s include the opening cysteine and the closing phenylalanine or tryptophan. The order of the fields is clone size, J gene, V gene, D gene, CDR3 protein, CDR3 DNA. A D gene is named only where the DNA matches it firmly. Size tells how often a clone was seen (once, few, many) or the class of an expanded clone, and some rows leave it out.

once TRBJ1-4 TRBV7-9 TRBD1 CASSSGGFDELFF TGTGCCAGCAGCTCAGGGGGGTTTGACGAACTGTTTTTT
few TRBJ2-7 TRBV5-1 NA CASSVAPGEYNYEQYF TGCGCCAGCAGCGTGGCCCCGGGGGAATACAACTACGAGCAGTACTTC
NA TRBJ1-2 TRBV15 NA CATSRDRSNYGYTF TGTGCCACCAGCAGAGATAGGTCTAACTATGGCTACACCTTC
NA TRBJ1-6 TRBV15 TRBD1 CATSREGGQGGSSYNSPLHF TGTGCCACCAGCAGAGAGGGGGGCCAAGGGGGCAGCTCCTATAATTCACCCCTCCACTTT
NA TRBJ2-1 TRBV5-4 TRBD2 CASSPRTSGGARADEQFF TGTGCCAGCAGCCCCCGGACTAGCGGGGGGGCCAGGGCCGATGAGCAGTTCTTC
NA TRBJ2-4 TRBV7-2 NA CASSLSRDPPIQYF TGTGCCAGCAGCTTGTCCCGGGACCCTCCCATTCAGTACTTC
once TRBJ1-4 TRBV29-1 NA CSVEVLLLFF TGCAGCGTTGAAGTCCTCTTATTGTTTTTT
NA TRBJ2-1 TRBV6-5 TRBD2 CASSTRGGGEQFF TGTGCCAGCAGTACCCGGGGCGGGGGTGAGCAGTTCTTC
NA TRBJ2-1 TRBV6-1 TRBD1 CASSEIRDSYNEQFF TGTGCCAGCAGTGAAATCCGGGACAGTTACAATGAGCAGTTCTTC
NA TRBJ1-2 TRBV4-1 NA CASSQVNSQEGYRYTF TGCGCCAGCAGCCAAGTGAACAGCCAGGAGGGCTATCGCTACACCTTC
once TRBJ2-1 TRBV5-1 NA CASSLGQGNEQFF TGCGCCAGCAGCTTGGGCCAGGGGAATGAGCAGTTCTTC
NA TRBJ1-2 TRBV2 TRBD1 CASSKTGVVAGGYTF TGTGCCAGCAGCAAGACAGGGGTGGTAGCTGGGGGCTACACCTTC
NA TRBJ2-3 TRBV9 NA CASSAPPRRTYTDTQYF TGTGCCAGCAGCGCCCCCCCAAGGAGGACCTACACAGATACGCAGTATTTT
NA TRBJ1-5 TRBV19 NA CASSTQGNQPQHF TGTGCCAGTAGTACTCAGGGGAATCAGCCCCAGCATTTT
NA TRBJ2-3 TRBV5-1 TRBD2 CASSLLAGAPGDTQYF TGCGCCAGCAGCTTGCTAGCGGGGGCACCGGGAGATACGCAGTATTTT
NA TRBJ1-1 TRBV7-9 TRBD1 CASSLAGQGSPEAFF TGTGCCAGCAGCTTAGCCGGACAGGGGAGTCCTGAAGCTTTCTTT
NA TRBJ1-5 TRBV30 NA CASGQGNQPQHF TGTGCCTCCGGACAAGGCAATCAGCCCCAGCATTTT
NA TRBJ2-1 TRBV7-8 TRBD2 CASSPLAGGRSNEQFF TGTGCCAGCAGCCCACTAGCGGGGGGGCGAAGTAATGAGCAGTTCTTC
NA TRBJ2-7 TRBV7-9 NA CASSLATYEQYF TGTGCCAGCAGCTTAGCAACCTACGAGCAGTACTTC
NA TRBJ2-1 TRBV19 NA CASSIMAGGVNNEQFF TGTGCCAGTAGTATAATGGCAGGGGGGGTAAACAATGAGCAGTTCTTC
NA TRBJ1-3 TRBV5-6 NA CASSLAQGGGNTIYF TGTGCCAGCAGCTTGGCCCAGGGAGGTGGAAACACCATATATTTT
few TRBJ1-2 TRBV7-2 TRBD1 CASSLDGTGGGYTF TGTGCCAGCAGCTTAGACGGGACAGGGGGCGGCTACACCTTC
NA TRBJ2-5 TRBV6-5 TRBD2 CASSREGTQYF TGTGCCAGCAGCCGGGAGGGGACCCAGTACTTC
NA TRBJ1-2 TRBV5-1 TRBD1 CASRGGTGRGYTF TGCGCCAGCAGGGGGGGGACAGGCCGCGGCTACACCTTC
NA TRBJ2-5 TRBV10-3 TRBD1 CAISFDRDPQETQYF TGTGCCATCAGCTTCGACAGGGACCCCCAAGAGACCCAGTACTTC
NA TRBJ2-1 TRBV10-3 NA CAISESQGAPYNEQFF TGTGCCATCAGTGAGTCCCAGGGCGCCCCTTACAATGAGCAGTTCTTC
NA TRBJ1-2 TRBV11-3 NA CASSRSGSGYTF TGTGCCAGCAGCAGGTCTGGAAGTGGCTACACCTTC
NA TRBJ2-5 TRBV5-4 TRBD2 CASSLAGGGRETQYF TGTGCCAGCAGCTTGGCTGGCGGGGGTAGGGAGACCCAGTACTTC
few TRBJ1-1 TRBV6-1 NA CASSTDVLGKAFF TGTGCCAGCAGCACAGACGTTTTGGGCAAAGCTTTCTTT
once TRBJ1-4 TRBV2 NA CASRKDRLIYEKLFF TGTGCCAGCAGGAAGGATCGCCTTATCTATGAAAAACTGTTTTTT
NA TRBJ2-1 TRBV4-3 NA CASSQDVGRNEQFF TGCGCCAGCAGCCAAGATGTAGGGAGGAATGAGCAGTTCTTC
NA TRBJ2-1 TRBV6-6 NA CASGGSYNEQFF TGTGCCAGCGGAGGCTCCTACAATGAGCAGTTCTTC
NA TRBJ1-1 TRBV29-1 TRBD1 CSVIFGTGSLNTEAFF TGCAGCGTTATTTTTGGGACAGGGAGTCTGAACACTGAAGCTTTCTTT
NA TRBJ2-5 TRBV5-1 NA CASSIDIQETQYF TGCGCCAGCAGCATTGACATCCAAGAGACCCAGTACTTC
NA TRBJ2-3 TRBV7-2 NA CASSFSRPDTQYF TGTGCCAGCAGCTTCTCGCGACCAGATACGCAGTATTTT
NA TRBJ1-5 TRBV28 NA CASSYPSGGLSNQPQHF TGTGCCAGCAGTTATCCTTCCGGGGGCCTTAGCAATCAGCCCCAGCATTTT
NA TRBJ2-7 TRBV9 TRBD1 CASSPLFGQGYEQYF TGTGCCAGCAGCCCCCTATTTGGACAGGGGTACGAGCAGTACTTC
NA TRBJ1-1 TRBV5-6 NA CASSEGPEGTEAFF TGTGCCAGCAGCGAGGGACCGGAGGGCACTGAAGCTTTCTTT
NA TRBJ2-7 TRBV2 NA CASTANSYEQYF TGTGCCAGCACGGCCAACTCCTACGAGCAGTACTTC
NA TRBJ1-5 TRBV29-1 NA CSVYSNQPQHF TGCAGCGTCTATAGCAATCAGCCCCAGCATTTT
NA TRBJ2-6 TRBV6-1 TRBD2 CASGGGSGANVLTF TGTGCCAGCGGGGGGGGGTCTGGGGCCAACGTCCTGACTTTC
NA TRBJ2-3 TRBV14 NA CASSQGSMAGSSDTQYF TGTGCCAGCAGCCAAGGGTCTATGGCGGGGTCGTCAGATACGCAGTATTTT
NA TRBJ2-3 TRBV12-1 NA CASRWGQGITDTQYF NA
NA TRBJ1-3 TRBV2 NA CASSLARSGNTIYF TGTGCCAGCAGCCTCGCCAGGTCTGGAAACACCATATATTTT
NA TRBJ1-1 TRBV29-1 TRBD1 CSVDAGGIGEAFF TGCAGCGTTGATGCAGGGGGGATAGGTGAAGCTTTCTTT
once TRBJ1-1 TRBV11-2 NA CASSLDRGGTEAFF TGTGCCAGCAGCTTAGATAGGGGGGGAACTGAAGCTTTCTTT